Described below is a single T cell receptor (beta chain) sequence and its context. The data originate from a study of blood T cell repertoires in COVID-19. Turning to the study itself: Italy, Spain and the United States were the sources of the convalescent and acute COVID-19 samples.

Per the germline V gene, CDR1 is MDHEN and CDR2 is SYDVKM. The CDR3 is made up of 14 amino acids. V lost 3 bases, J lost 6 bases, and 2 bases stayed unmatched. In the authors' methods: How many nucleated cells were present was estimated from reference gene primer amplification. Assay: immunoSEQ multiplex PCR; the TCRdb copy retains only in-frame clones and omits some. D and trimming come from the DNA, and the V and J calls and clone size come from that table. The table has about 70,000 clones, over 80% seen once; the top ten hold roughly 5.6%. Source material: peripheral blood. This chain joins TRBV28 and TRBJ1-5, with 10 positions matching TRBD1. The sequence derives from a man aged 50 or older with active COVID-19. CDR3 protein: CASSFDRGLQPQHF. The CDR3 nucleotides are TGTGCCAGCAGTTTCGACAGGGGGCTTCAGCCCCAGCATTTT.